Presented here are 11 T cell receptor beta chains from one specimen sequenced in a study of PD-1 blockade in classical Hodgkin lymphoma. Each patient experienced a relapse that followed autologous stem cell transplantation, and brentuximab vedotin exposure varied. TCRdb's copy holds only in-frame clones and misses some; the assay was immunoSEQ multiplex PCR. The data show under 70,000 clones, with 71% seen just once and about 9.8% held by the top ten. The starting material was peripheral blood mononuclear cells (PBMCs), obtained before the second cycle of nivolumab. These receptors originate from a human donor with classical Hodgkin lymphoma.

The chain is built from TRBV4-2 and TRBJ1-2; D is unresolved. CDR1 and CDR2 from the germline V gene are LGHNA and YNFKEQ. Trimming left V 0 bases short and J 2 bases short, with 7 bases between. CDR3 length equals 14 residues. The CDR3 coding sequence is TGTGCCAGCAGCCAAGAGCCACCAAACTATGGCTACACCTTC. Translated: CASSQEPPNYGYTF.

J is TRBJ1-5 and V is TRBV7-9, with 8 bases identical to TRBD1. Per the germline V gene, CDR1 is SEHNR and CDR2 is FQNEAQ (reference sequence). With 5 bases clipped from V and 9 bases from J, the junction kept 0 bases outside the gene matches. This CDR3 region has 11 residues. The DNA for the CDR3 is TGTGCCAGCAGCACAGGGGGGCCCCAGCATTTT. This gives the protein CASSTGGPQHF.

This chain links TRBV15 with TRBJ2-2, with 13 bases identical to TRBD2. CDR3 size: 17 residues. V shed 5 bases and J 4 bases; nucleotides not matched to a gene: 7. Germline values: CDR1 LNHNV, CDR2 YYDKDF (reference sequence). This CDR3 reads CATSVLAGGPGTGELFF. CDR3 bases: TGTGCCACCAGCGTACTAGCGGGGGGGCCTGGCACCGGGGAGCTGTTTTTT. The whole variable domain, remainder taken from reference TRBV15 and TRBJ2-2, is DAMVIQNPRYQVTQFGKPVTLSCSQTLNHNVMYWYQQKSSQAPKLLFHYYDKDFNNEADTPDNFQSRRPNTSFCFLDIRSPGLGDTAMYLCATSVLAGGPGTGELFFGEGSRLTVL.

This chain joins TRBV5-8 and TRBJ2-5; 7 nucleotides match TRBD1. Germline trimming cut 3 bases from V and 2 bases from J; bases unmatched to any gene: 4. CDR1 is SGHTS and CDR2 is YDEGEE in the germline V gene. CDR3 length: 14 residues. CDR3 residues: CASSSSDRQETQYF. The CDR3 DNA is TGTGCCAGCAGCTCTTCGGACAGGCAAGAGACCCAGTACTTC.

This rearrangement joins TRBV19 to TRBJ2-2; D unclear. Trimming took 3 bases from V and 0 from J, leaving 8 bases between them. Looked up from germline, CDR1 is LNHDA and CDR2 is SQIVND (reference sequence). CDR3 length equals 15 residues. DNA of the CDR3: TGTGCCAGTAGTATCTACACTTCGAACACCGGGGAGCTGTTTTTT. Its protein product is CASSIYTSNTGELFF.

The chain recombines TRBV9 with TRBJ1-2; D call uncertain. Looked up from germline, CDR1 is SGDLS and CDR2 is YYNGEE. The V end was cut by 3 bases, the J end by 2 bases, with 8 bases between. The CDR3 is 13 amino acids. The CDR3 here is CASSAGLNYGYTF. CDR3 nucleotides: TGTGCCAGCAGCGCCGGGTTAAACTATGGCTACACCTTC.

This chain's CDR3 is CASTNPGGYGYTF. CDR3 sequence (DNA): TGCGCCAGCACCAACCCGGGAGGTTATGGCTACACCTTC. V usage is TRBV5-1 and J usage is TRBJ1-2; D is ambiguous. CDR3 size: 13 residues. Germline assignment: CDR1 SGHRS and CDR2 YFSETQ. V lost 6 bases, J lost 5 bases, and 14 bases lay in between. Drawing the rest from reference TRBV5-1 and TRBJ1-2, the complete variable domain is KAGVTQTPRYLIKTRGQQVTLSCSPISGHRSVSWYQQTPGQGLQFLFEYFSETQRNKGNFPGRFSGRQFSNSRSEMNVSTLELGDSALYLCASTNPGGYGYTFGSGTRLTVV.

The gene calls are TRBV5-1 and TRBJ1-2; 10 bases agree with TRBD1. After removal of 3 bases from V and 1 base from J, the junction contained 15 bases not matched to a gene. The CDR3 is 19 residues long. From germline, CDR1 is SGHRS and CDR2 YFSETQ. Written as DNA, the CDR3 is TGCGCCAGCAGCTCCTCCGGGACAGGGGTCGCCGCGGGTAACTATGGCTACACCTTC. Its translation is CASSSSGTGVAAGNYGYTF.

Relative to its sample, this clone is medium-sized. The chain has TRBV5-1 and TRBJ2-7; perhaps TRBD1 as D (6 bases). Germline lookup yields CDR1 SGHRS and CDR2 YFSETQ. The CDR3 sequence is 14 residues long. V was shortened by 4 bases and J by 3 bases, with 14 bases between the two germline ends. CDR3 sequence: CASSPQGQNYEQYF. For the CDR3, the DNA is TGCGCCAGCAGCCCTCAAGGACAGAACTACGAGCAGTACTTC.

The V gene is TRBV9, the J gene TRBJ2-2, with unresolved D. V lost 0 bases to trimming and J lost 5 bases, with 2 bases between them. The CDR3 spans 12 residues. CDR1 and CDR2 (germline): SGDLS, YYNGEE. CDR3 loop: CASSVGTGELFF. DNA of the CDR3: TGTGCCAGCAGCGTAGGGACCGGGGAGCTGTTTTTT.

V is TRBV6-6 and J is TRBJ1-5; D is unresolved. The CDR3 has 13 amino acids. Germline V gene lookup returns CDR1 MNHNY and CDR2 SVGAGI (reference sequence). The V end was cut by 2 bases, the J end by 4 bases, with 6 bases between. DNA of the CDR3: TGTGCCAGCAGTTACGCTGGAAATCAGCCCCAGCATTTT. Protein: CASSYAGNQPQHF.